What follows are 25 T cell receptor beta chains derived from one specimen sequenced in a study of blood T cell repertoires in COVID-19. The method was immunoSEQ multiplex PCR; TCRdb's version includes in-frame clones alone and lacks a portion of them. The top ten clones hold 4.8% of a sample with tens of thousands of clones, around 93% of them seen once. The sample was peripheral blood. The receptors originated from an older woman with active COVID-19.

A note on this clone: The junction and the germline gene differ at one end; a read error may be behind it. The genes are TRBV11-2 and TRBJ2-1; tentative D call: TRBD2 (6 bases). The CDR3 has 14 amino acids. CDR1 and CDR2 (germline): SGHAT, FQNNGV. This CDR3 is CASSSSPSDNERFF. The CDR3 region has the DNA TGTGCCAGCAGCTCCAGCCCTAGCGACAATGAGCGGTTCTTC.

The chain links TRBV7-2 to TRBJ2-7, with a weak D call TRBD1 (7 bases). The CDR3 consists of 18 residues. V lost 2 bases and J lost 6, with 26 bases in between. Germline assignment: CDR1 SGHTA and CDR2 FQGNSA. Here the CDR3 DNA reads TGTGCCAGCAGCTTAAGGAAGACTGGGGCAGGGGGGCAAGGCGAGCAGTACTTC. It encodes CASSLRKTGAGGQGEQYF.

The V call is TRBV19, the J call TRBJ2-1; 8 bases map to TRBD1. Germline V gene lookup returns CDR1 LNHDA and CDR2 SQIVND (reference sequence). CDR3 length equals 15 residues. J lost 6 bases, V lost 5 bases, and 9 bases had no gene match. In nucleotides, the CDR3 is TGTGCCAGTAGTTTACGACAGGGGCTCGGCAATGAGCAGTTCTTC. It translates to CASSLRQGLGNEQFF.

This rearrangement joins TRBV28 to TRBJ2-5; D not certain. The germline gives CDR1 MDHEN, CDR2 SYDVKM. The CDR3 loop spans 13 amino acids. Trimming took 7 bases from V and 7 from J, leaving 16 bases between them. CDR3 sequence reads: CASMRLAVGTQYF. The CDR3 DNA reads TGTGCCAGCATGAGGCTGGCAGTTGGGACCCAGTACTTC.

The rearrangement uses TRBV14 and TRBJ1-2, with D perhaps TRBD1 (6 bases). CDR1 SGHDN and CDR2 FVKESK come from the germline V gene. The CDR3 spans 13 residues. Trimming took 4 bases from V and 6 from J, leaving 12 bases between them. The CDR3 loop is CASSPAGANGYTF. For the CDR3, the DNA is TGTGCCAGCAGCCCGGCAGGGGCGAATGGCTACACCTTC.

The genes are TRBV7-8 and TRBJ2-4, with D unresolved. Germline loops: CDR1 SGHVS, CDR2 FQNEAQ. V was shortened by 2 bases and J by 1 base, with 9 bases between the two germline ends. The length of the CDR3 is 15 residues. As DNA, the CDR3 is TGTGCCAGCAGCTTATTCAGTGGCGCCAAAAACATTCAGTACTTC. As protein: CASSLFSGAKNIQYF.

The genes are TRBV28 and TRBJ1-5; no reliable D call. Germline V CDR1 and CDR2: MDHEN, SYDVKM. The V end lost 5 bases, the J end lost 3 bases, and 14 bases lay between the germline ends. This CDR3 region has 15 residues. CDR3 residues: CASSPYRQDNQPQHF. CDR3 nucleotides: TGTGCCAGCAGTCCCTATCGGCAGGACAATCAGCCCCAGCATTTT.

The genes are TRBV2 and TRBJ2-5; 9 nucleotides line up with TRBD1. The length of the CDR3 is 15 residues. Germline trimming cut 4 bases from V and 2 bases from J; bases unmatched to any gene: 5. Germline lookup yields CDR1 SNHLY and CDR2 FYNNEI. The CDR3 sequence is CASSVRDRAQETQYF. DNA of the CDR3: TGTGCCAGCAGTGTACGGGACAGGGCGCAAGAGACCCAGTACTTC.

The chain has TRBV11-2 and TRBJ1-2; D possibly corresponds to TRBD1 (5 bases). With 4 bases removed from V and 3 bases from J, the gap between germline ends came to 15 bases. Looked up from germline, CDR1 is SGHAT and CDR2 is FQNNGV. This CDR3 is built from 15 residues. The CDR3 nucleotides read TGTGCCAGCAGCTGGTTCAGGGATATGGACTATGGCTACACCTTC. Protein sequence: CASSWFRDMDYGYTF.

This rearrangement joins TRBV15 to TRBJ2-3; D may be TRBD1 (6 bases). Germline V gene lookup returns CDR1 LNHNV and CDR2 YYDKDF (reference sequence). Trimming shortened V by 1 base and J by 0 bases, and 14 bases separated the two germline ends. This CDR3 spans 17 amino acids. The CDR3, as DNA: TGTGCCACCAGCAGAGTATTAGTGGGGGCTAGCACAGATACGCAGTATTTT. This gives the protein CATSRVLVGASTDTQYF.

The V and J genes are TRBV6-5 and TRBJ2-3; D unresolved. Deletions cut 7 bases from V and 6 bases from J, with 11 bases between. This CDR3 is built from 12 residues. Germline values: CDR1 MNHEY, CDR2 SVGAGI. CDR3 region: CASNTYADTQYF. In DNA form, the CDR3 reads TGTGCCAGCAATACTTACGCGGATACGCAGTATTTT.

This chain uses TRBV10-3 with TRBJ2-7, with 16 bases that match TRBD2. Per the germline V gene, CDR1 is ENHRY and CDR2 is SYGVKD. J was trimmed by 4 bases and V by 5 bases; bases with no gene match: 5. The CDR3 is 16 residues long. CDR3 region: CAISSGTSGRGYEQYF. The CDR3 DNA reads TGTGCCATCAGTAGTGGGACTAGCGGGAGGGGGTACGAGCAGTACTTC.

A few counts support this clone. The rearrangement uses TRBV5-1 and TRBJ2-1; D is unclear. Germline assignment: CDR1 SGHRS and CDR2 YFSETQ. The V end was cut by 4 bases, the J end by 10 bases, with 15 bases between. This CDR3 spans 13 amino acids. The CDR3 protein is CASSPFSSREQFF. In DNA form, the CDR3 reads TGCGCCAGCAGCCCCTTTTCCTCTCGGGAGCAGTTCTTC. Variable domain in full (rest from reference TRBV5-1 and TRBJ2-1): KAGVTQTPRYLIKTRGQQVTLSCSPISGHRSVSWYQQTPGQGLQFLFEYFSETQRNKGNFPGRFSGRQFSNSRSEMNVSTLELGDSALYLCASSPFSSREQFFGPGTRLTVL.

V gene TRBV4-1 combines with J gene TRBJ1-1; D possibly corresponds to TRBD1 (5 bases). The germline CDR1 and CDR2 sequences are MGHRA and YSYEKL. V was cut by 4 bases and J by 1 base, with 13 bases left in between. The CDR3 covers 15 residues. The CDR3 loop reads CASSLGEARNTEAFF. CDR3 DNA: TGCGCCAGCAGCCTAGGGGAGGCTAGGAACACTGAAGCTTTCTTT.

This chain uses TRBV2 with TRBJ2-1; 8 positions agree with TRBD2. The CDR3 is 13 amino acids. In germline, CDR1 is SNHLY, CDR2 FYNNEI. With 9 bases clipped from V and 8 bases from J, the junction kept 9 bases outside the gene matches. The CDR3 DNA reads TGTGCCAGTCTACCGGGACTAGGGGATGAGCAGTTCTTC. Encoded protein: CASLPGLGDEQFF.

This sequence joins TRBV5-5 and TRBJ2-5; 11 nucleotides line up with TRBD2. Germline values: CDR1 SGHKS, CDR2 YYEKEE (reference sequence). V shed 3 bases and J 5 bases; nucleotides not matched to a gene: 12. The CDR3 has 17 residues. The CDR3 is CASSSIVTSGSKETQYF. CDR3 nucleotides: TGTGCCAGCAGCTCGATCGTTACTAGCGGGAGTAAGGAGACCCAGTACTTC.

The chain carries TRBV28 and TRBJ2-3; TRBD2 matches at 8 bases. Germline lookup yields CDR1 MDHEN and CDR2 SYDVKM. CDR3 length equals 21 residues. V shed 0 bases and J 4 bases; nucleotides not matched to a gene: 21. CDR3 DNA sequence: TGTGCCAGCAGTTTATGGGTTCGGGTGAGCGGGAGTAGCGGGAACGCAGATACGCAGTATTTT. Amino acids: CASSLWVRVSGSSGNADTQYF. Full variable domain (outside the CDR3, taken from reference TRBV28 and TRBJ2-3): DVKVTQSSRYLVKRTGEKVFLECVQDMDHENMFWYRQDPGLGLRLIYFSYDVKMKEKGDIPEGYSVSREKKERFSLILESASTNQTSMYLCASSLWVRVSGSSGNADTQYFGPGTRLTVL.

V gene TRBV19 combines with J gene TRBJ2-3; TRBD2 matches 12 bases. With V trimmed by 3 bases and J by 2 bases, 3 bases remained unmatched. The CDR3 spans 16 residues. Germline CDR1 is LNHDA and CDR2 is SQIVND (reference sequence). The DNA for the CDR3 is TGTGCCAGTAGTATCGGACTAGCGGGATACACAGATACGCAGTATTTT. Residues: CASSIGLAGYTDTQYF.

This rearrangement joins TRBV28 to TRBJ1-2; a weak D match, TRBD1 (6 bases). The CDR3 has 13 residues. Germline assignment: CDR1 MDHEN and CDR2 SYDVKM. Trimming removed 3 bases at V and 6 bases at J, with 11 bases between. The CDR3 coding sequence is TGTGCCAGCAGTTTCCAGGGGATCGATGGCTACACCTTC. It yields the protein CASSFQGIDGYTF.

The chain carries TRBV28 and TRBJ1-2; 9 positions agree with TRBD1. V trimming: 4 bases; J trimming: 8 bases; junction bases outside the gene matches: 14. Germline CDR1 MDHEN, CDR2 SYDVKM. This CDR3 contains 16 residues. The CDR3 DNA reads TGTGCCAGCAGTTCCCCCCGGGGACAGGGTTTATTGGGCTACACCTTC. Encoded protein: CASSSPRGQGLLGYTF.

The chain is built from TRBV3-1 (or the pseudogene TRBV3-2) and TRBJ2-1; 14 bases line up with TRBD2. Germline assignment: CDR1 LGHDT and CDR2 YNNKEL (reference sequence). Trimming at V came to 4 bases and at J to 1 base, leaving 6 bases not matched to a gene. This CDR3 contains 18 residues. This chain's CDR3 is CASSLRGTSGSSYNEQFF. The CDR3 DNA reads TGTGCCAGCAGCCTTCGTGGGACTAGCGGGAGTTCCTACAATGAGCAGTTCTTC.

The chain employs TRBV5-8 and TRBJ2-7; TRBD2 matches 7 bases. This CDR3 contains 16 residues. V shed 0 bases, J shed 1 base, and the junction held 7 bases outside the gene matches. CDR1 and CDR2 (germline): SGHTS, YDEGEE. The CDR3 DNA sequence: TGTGCCAGCAGCTTGGAGGCACGAGCGGGGTCCTACGAGCAGTACTTC. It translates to CASSLEARAGSYEQYF. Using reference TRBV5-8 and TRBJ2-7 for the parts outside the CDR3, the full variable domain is EAGVTQSPTHLIKTRGQQATLRCSPISGHTSVYWYQQALGLGLQFLLWYDEGEERNRGNFPPRFSGRQFPNYSSELNVNALELEDSALYLCASSLEARAGSYEQYFGPGTRLTVT.

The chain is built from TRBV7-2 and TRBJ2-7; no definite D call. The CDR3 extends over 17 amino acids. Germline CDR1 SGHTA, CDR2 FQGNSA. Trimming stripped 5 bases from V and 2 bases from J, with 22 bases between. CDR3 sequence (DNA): TGTGCCAGCAGCATCCCGACCCTGTTGCGGTCCCCCTACGAGCAGTACTTC. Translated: CASSIPTLLRSPYEQYF.

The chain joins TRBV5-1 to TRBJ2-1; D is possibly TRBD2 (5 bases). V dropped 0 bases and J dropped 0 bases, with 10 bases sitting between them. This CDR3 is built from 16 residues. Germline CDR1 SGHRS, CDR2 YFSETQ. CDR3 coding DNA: TGCGCCAGCAGCTTGGTAGCGTTGGGCTCCTACAATGAGCAGTTCTTC. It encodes CASSLVALGSYNEQFF.

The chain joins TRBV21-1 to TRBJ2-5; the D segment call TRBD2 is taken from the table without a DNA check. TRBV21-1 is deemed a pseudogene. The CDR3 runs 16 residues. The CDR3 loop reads CASSNGLAGEHETQYF. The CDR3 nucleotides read TGTGCCAGCAGCAACGGACTAGCGGGAGAGCATGAGACCCAGTACTTC.